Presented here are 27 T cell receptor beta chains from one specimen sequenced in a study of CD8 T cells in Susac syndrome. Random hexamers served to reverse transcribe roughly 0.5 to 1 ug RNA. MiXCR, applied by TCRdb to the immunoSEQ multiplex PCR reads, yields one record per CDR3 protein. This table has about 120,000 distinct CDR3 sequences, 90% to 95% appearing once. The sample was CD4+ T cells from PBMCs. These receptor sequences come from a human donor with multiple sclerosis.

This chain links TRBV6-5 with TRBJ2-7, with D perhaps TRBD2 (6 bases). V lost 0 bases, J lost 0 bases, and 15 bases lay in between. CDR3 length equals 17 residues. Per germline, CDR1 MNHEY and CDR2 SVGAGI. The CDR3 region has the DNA TGTGCCAGCAGTTACTCCGGTCCGGGGGTTAGCTCCTACGAGCAGTACTTC. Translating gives CASSYSGPGVSSYEQYF.

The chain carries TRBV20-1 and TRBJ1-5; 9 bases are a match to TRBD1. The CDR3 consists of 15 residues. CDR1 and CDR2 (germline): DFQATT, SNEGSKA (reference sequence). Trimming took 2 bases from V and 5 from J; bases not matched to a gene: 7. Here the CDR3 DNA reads TGCAGTGCTAGACTCCCGGGACAGGGATATCAGCCCCAGCATTTT. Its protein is CSARLPGQGYQPQHF.

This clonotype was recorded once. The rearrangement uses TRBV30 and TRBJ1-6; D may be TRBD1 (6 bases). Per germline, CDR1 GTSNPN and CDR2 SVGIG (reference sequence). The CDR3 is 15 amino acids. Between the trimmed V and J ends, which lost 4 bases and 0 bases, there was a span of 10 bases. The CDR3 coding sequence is TGTGCCTGGATCGGAGGGGGCTCCTATAATTCACCCCTCCACTTT. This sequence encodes CAWIGGGSYNSPLHF.

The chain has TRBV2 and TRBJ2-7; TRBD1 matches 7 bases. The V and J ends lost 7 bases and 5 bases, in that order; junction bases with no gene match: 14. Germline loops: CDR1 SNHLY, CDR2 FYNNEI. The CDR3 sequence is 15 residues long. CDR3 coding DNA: TGTGCCAGCAACCCGACTACGACAGGGACCCACGAGCAGTACTTC. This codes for CASNPTTTGTHEQYF.

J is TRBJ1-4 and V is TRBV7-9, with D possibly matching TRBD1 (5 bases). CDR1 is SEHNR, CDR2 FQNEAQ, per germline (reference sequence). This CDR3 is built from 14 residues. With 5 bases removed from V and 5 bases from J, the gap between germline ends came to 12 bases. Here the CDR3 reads CASSPGTENEKLFF. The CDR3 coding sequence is TGTGCCAGCAGCCCCGGGACGGAGAATGAAAAACTGTTTTTT.

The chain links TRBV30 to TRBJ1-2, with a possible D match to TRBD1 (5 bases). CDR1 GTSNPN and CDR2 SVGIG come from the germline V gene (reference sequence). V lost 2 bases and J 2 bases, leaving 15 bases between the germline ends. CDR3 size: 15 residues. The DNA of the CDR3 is TGTGCCTGGAGTCGTAGGGCGGAGGGGAACTATGGCTACACCTTC. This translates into CAWSRRAEGNYGYTF.

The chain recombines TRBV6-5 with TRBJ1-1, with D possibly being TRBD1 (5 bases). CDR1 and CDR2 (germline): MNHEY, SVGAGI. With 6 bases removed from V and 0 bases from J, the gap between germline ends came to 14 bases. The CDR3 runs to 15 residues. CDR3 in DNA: TGTGCCAGCAGGCGGGGGGTCAAGTTGAACACTGAAGCTTTCTTT. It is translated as CASRRGVKLNTEAFF.

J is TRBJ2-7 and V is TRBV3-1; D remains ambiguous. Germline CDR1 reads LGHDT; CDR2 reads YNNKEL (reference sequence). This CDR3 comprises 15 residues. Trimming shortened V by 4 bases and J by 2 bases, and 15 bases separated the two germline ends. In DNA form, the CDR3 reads TGTGCCAGCAGCCCTTTTCGGGTTTCTACCTACGAGCAGTACTTC. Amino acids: CASSPFRVSTYEQYF.

DNA of the CDR3: TGTGCCAGCCCCATATCGGCGGGGGGGCCCTACAATGAGCAGTTCTTC. Translating gives CASPISAGGPYNEQFF. This chain joins TRBV27 and TRBJ2-1, with 9 nucleotides matching TRBD2. Germline V gives CDR1 MNHEY, CDR2 SMNVEV (reference sequence). Losses at the gene ends were 8 bases for V and 2 bases for J; bases not matched to a gene: 10. This CDR3 region has 16 residues.

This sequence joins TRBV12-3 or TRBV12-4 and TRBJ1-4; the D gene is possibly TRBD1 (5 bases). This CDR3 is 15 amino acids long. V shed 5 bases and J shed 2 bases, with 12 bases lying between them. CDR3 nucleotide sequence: TGTGCCAGCAGTCCCACCGGGACCACTAATGAAAAACTGTTTTTT. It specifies CASSPTGTTNEKLFF.

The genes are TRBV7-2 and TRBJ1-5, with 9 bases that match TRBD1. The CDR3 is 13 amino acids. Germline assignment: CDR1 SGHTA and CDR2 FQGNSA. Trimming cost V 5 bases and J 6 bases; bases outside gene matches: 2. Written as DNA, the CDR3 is TGTGCCAGCAGCGGGGACAGGGTTCAGCCCCAGCATTTT. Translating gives CASSGDRVQPQHF.

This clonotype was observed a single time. CDR3 loop: CASSSHPGPLGDGYTF. CDR3 sequence (DNA): TGTGCCAGCAGCTCCCATCCGGGACCCCTTGGGGATGGCTACACCTTC. The chain carries TRBV7-3 and TRBJ1-2, with D possibly being TRBD1 (5 bases). CDR3 length: 16 residues. CDR1 and CDR2 from the germline V gene are SGHTA and FQGTGA. V lost 4 bases, J lost 6 bases, and 21 bases lay in between.

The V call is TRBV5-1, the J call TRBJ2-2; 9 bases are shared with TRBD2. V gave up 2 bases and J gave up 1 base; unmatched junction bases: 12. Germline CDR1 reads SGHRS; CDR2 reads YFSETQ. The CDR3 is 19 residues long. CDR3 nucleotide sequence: TGCGCCAGCAGCTTTTCGGGATCGAGACTAGCGGTGAACACCGGGGAGCTGTTTTTT. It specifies CASSFSGSRLAVNTGELFF.

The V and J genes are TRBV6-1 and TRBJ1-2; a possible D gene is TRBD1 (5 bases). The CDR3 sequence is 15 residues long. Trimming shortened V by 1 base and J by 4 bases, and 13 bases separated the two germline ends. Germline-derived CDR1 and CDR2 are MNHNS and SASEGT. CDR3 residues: CASSEGTRGLYGYTF. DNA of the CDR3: TGTGCCAGCAGTGAAGGGACAAGAGGCCTCTATGGCTACACCTTC.

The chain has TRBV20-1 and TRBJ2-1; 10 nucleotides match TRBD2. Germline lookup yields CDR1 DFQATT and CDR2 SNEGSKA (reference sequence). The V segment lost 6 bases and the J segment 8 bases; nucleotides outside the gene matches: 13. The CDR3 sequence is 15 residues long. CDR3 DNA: TGCAGTGCGGCCCTGGTGAGCGGGGGGGTACATGAGCAGTTCTTC. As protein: CSAALVSGGVHEQFF.

CDR3 protein: CASSVSGTGRNTIYF. DNA of the CDR3: TGTGCCAGCAGCGTCAGCGGGACAGGTAGAAACACCATATATTTT. The chain has TRBV9 and TRBJ1-3; 8 positions match TRBD1. The CDR3 length is 15 residues. The V gene's germline CDR1 is SGDLS and CDR2 YYNGEE. V dropped 2 bases and J dropped 5; count of bases not matched to a gene: 6.

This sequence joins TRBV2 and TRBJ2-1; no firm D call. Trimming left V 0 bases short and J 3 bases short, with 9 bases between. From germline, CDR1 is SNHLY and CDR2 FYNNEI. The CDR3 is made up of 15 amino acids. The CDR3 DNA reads TGTGCCAGCAGTGAAGCGGGGTCCGTCTACAATGAGCAGTTCTTC. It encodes CASSEAGSVYNEQFF. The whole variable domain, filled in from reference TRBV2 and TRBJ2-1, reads EPEVTQTPSHQVTQMGQEVILRCVPISNHLYFYWYRQILGQKVEFLVSFYNNEISEKSEIFDDQFSVERPDGSNFTLKIRSTKLEDSAMYFCASSEAGSVYNEQFFGPGTRLTVL.

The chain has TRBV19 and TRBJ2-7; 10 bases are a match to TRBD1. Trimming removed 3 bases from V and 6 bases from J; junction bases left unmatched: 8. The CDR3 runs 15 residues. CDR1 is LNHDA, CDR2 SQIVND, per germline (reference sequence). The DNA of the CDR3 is TGTGCCAGTAGTATGGGGACAGGGGACTCGGGCGAGCAGTACTTC. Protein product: CASSMGTGDSGEQYF. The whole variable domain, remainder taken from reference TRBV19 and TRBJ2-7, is DGGITQSPKYLFRKEGQNVTLSCEQNLNHDAMYWYRQDPGQGLRLIYYSQIVNDFQKGDIAEGYSVSREKKESFPLTVTSAQKNPTAFYLCASSMGTGDSGEQYFGPGTRLTVT.

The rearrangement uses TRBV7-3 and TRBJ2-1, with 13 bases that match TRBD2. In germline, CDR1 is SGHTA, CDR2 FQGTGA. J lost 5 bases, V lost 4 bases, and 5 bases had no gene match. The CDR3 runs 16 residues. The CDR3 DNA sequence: TGTGCCAGCAGCTCCCTGACTAGCGGGGGGAACAATGAGCAGTTCTTC. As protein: CASSSLTSGGNNEQFF.

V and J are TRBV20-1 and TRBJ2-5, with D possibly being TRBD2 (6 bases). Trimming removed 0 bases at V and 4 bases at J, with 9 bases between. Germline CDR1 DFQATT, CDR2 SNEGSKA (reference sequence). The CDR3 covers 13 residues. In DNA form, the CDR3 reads TGCAGTGCTAGAGATCTGGGGGGAGAGACCCAGTACTTC. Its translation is CSARDLGGETQYF.

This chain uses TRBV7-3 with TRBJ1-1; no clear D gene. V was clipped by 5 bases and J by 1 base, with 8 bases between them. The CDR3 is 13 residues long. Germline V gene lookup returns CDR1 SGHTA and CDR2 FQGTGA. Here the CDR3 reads CASSPPTNTEAFF. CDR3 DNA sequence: TGTGCCAGCAGCCCCCCCACGAACACTGAAGCTTTCTTT. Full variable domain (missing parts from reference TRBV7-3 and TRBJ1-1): GAGVSQTPSNKVTEKGKYVELRCDPISGHTALYWYRQSLGQGPEFLIYFQGTGAADDSGLPNDRFFAVRPEGSVSTLKIQRTERGDSAVYLCASSPPTNTEAFFGQGTRLTVV.

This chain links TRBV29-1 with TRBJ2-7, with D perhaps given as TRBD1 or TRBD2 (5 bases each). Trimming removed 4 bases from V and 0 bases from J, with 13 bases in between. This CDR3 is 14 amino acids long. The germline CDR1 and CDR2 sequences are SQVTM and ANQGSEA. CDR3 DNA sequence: TGCAGCGTTGTCGGGGCCTTATCCTCCTACGAGCAGTACTTC. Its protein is CSVVGALSSYEQYF.

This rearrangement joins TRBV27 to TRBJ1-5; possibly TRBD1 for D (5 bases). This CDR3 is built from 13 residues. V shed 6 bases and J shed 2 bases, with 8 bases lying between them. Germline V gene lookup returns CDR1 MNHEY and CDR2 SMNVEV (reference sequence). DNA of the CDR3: TGTGCCAGCAGAGGGGCCGGCAATCAGCCCCAGCATTTT. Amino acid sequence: CASRGAGNQPQHF.

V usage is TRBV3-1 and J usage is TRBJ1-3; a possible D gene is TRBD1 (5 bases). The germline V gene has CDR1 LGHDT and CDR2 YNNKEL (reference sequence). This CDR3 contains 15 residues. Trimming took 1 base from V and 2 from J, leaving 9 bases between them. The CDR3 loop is CASSQAPGPGNTIYF. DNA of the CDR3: TGTGCCAGCAGCCAAGCTCCAGGGCCTGGAAACACCATATATTTT.

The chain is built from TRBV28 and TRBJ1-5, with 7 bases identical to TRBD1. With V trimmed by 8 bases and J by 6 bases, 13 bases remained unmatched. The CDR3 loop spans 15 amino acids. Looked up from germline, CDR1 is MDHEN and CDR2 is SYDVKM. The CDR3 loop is CASGPTGRAGQPQHF. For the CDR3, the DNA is TGTGCCAGCGGACCGACAGGGCGGGCTGGTCAGCCCCAGCATTTT.

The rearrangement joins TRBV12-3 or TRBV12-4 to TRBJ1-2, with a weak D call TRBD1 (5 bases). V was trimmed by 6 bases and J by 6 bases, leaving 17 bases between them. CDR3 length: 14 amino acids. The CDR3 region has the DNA TGTGCCAGCAGCTGGGGCAGGGTGGGGAATGGCTACACCTTC. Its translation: CASSWGRVGNGYTF.

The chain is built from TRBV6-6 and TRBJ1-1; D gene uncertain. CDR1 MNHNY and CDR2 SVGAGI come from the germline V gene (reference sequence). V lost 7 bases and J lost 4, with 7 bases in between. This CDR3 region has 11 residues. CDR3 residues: CASTETTEAFF. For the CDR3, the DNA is TGTGCCAGCACCGAGACCACTGAAGCTTTCTTT.